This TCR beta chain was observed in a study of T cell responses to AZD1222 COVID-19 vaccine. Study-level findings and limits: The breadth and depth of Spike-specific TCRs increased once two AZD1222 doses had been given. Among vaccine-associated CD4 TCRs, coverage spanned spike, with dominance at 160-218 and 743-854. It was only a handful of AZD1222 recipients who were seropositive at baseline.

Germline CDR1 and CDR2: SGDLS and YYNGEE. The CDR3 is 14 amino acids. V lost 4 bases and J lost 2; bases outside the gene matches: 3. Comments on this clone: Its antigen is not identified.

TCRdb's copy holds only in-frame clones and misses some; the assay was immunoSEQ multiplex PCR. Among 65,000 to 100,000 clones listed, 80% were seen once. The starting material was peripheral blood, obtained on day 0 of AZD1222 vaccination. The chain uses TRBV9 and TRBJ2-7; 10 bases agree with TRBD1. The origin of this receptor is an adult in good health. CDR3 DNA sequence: TGTGCCAGCAGCCCGGGACAGGGGACCTACGAGCAGTACTTC. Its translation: CASSPGQGTYEQYF. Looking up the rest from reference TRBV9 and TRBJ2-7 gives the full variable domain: DSGVTQTPKHLITATGQRVTLRCSPRSGDLSVYWYQQSLDQGLQFLIQYYNGEERAKGNILERFSAQQFPDLHSELNLSSLELGDSALYFCASSPGQGTYEQYFGPGTRLTVT.